This TCR beta chain was sequenced in a study of breast tumors, draining lymph nodes, adjacent tissues. Overall study findings and caveats: Data only fit, rather than demonstrated, lymph node origin of most tumor T cells.

V was pared by 2 bases and J by 3 bases, with 8 bases between. The germline gives CDR1 SNHLY, CDR2 FYNNEI. There are 13 residues in the CDR3. One entry per CDR3 protein results from TCRdb running MiXCR on the multiplex PCR reads. The sample carries over 200,000 distinct CDR3 sequences, 32% recorded once. Samples came from axillary lymph nodes draining the breast cancer. This clonotype showed up many times. Its specificity is not known. The rearrangement uses TRBV2 and TRBJ2-7; D gene uncertain. The sequenced material came from axillary lymph node tissue. The clonotype was recovered from a female donor with breast cancer. Some clones in this sample may be carry-over from other donors' samples. The CDR3 is CASSEFTIYEQYF. As DNA, the CDR3 is TGTGCCAGCAGTGAATTTACTATCTACGAGCAGTACTTC.